A selection of T cell receptor beta chains follows, all from one sample in a study of blood T cell repertoires in COVID-19. Sequencing was performed with immunoSEQ multiplex PCR; in TCRdb, only in-frame clones are kept and a portion is missing. Of approximately 410,000 clones detected, roughly 89% appear once; the ten largest clones hold about 1.5%. The sample was peripheral blood. The receptor set was obtained from a woman aged 25 to 39 with active or convalescent COVID-19. The CDR3 runs from the conserved cysteine through the conserved F or W. Each record gives: J gene, D gene, clone size, V gene, CDR3 protein, CDR3 DNA. The D gene is left open where the match is weak. Size values are once, few and many counts, or a class for expanded clones, and some rows have none.

>TRBJ2-3|.|.|TRBV2
CASSERRSGDTQYF
TGTGCCAGCAGTGAACGGAGGTCTGGAGATACGCAGTATTTT
>TRBJ2-3|TRBD1|.|TRBV6-5
CASLKDRAADTQYF
TGTGCCAGCCTGAAGGACAGGGCGGCAGATACGCAGTATTTT
>TRBJ2-5|.|.|TRBV10-3
CAIRPQANEETQYF
TGTGCCATCCGCCCCCAGGCAAATGAAGAGACCCAGTACTTC
>TRBJ1-4|TRBD1|once|TRBV3-1/TRBV3-2
CASSAGRGLAATNEKLFF
TGTGCCAGCAGCGCGGGCAGGGGGCTCGCCGCAACTAATGAAAAACTGTTTTTT
>TRBJ1-5|TRBD1|.|TRBV19
CASSPRSTGPLNF
TGTGCCAGTAGTCCTCGATCGACAGGGCCCTTGAATTTT
>TRBJ1-1|.|once|TRBV9
CASSRGVNAEAFF
TGTGCCAGCAGCCGCGGGGTAAACGCTGAAGCTTTCTTT
>TRBJ1-4|TRBD1|.|TRBV9
CASSVEGTGDEKLFF
TGTGCCAGCAGCGTAGAGGGCACAGGGGATGAAAAACTGTTTTTT
>TRBJ2-2|TRBD1|.|TRBV6-5
CASGTGQGNTGELFF
TGTGCCAGCGGGACGGGACAGGGCAACACCGGGGAGCTGTTTTTT
>TRBJ1-2|.|.|TRBV6-5
CASTLGGSPLGYTF
TGTGCCAGCACCCTGGGAGGCAGTCCTCTAGGCTACACCTTC
>TRBJ1-1|.|.|TRBV10-2
CASSENRVGNTEAFF
TGCGCCAGCAGCGAAAACAGGGTAGGGAACACTGAAGCTTTCTTT
>TRBJ2-3|.|.|TRBV11-2
CASSLTWRAETDTQYF
TGTGCCAGCAGCTTAACCTGGCGGGCTGAGACAGATACGCAGTATTTT
>TRBJ2-2|TRBD2|.|TRBV9
CASSPRGGNTGELFF
TGTGCCAGCAGCCCGCGGGGGGGGAACACCGGGGAGCTGTTTTTT
>TRBJ2-1|TRBD1|.|TRBV6-5
CASSRTGGNEQFF
TGTGCCAGCTCAAGGACAGGGGGCAATGAGCAGTTCTTC
>TRBJ1-2|.|.|TRBV10-1
CASSESAGDHYGYTF
TGCGCCAGCAGTGAGTCGGCGGGAGACCACTATGGCTACACCTTC
>TRBJ2-1|.|.|TRBV30
CAWSALAEGYNEQFF
TGTGCCTGGAGTGCATTAGCGGAGGGCTACAATGAGCAGTTCTTC
>TRBJ1-1|.|.|TRBV7-9
CASSLGMNTEAFF
TGTGCCAGCAGCTTAGGTATGAACACTGAAGCTTTCTTT
>TRBJ2-2|.|.|TRBV4-1
CASSGQTNTGELFF
TGCGCCAGCAGCGGGCAGACGAACACCGGGGAGCTGTTTTTT
>TRBJ2-5|TRBD2|.|TRBV3-1/TRBV3-2
CASSQAFSLAGGTETQYF
TGTGCCAGCAGCCAGGCTTTTAGTCTCGCGGGGGGTACAGAGACCCAGTACTTC
>TRBJ2-2|TRBD2|.|TRBV23-1
CASSQSPGTSGHANTGELFF
TGCGCCAGCAGTCAATCCCCCGGGACTAGCGGACACGCGAACACCGGGGAGCTGTTTTTT
>TRBJ1-1|.|.|TRBV3-1/TRBV3-2
CASSQDYAGVAEAFF
TGTGCCAGCAGCCAAGATTATGCAGGGGTGGCTGAAGCTTTCTTT
>TRBJ2-6|.|.|TRBV5-1
CASSLVGGSAGANVLTF
TGCGCCAGCAGCTTGGTCGGGGGTAGCGCTGGGGCCAACGTCCTGACTTTC
>TRBJ2-5|TRBD1|.|TRBV10-3
CAIRPGQGAETQYF
TGTGCCATCAGGCCCGGACAGGGGGCCGAGACCCAGTACTTC
>TRBJ2-7|.|.|TRBV12-3/TRBV12-4
CASSFVGVHEQYF
TGTGCCAGCAGTTTTGTCGGGGTCCACGAGCAGTACTTC
>TRBJ1-3|TRBD1|.|TRBV5-1
CASSFRTGASGNTIYF
TGCGCCAGCAGCTTTCGAACAGGGGCCTCTGGAAACACCATATATTTT
>TRBJ2-1|.|.|TRBV6-5
CASSELSSYNEQFF
TGTGCCAGCAGCGAGCTAAGCTCCTACAATGAGCAGTTCTTC
>TRBJ1-3|.|.|TRBV19
CASSIDRSGGTGNTIYF
TGTGCCAGTAGTATAGACCGGTCGGGGGGTACAGGAAACACCATATATTTT
>TRBJ2-1|.|.|TRBV13
CASSLGTGFSYNEQFF
TGTGCCAGCAGCTTAGGGACAGGCTTTTCCTACAATGAGCAGTTCTTC
>TRBJ1-1|.|.|TRBV18
CASSPSETEAFF
TGTGCCAGCTCACCATCGGAGACTGAAGCTTTCTTT
>TRBJ1-2|TRBD1|.|TRBV28
CASSPRTGGTNYGYTF
TGTGCCAGCAGTCCCCGGACAGGGGGCACTAACTATGGCTACACCTTC
>TRBJ1-2|TRBD1|.|TRBV4-1
CASSQRHGTGVSRGGGYTF
TGCGCCAGCAGCCAGAGACACGGGACAGGGGTGTCCCGAGGGGGAGGCTACACCTTC
>TRBJ1-1|.|.|TRBV3-1/TRBV3-2
CASSQGASSEAFF
TGTGCCAGCAGCCAGGGGGCGTCTTCTGAAGCTTTCTTT
>TRBJ1-2|TRBD1|.|TRBV28
CASRTGTAYGYTF
TGTGCCAGCAGGACCGGGACAGCGTATGGCTACACCTTC
>TRBJ1-2|TRBD1|.|TRBV10-1
CASSPGQAGGYTF
TGCGCCAGCAGCCCCGGACAGGCTGGTGGCTACACCTTC
>TRBJ1-2|TRBD1|.|TRBV29-1
CSVGAGTGGYTF
TGCAGCGTTGGCGCCGGGACAGGCGGCTACACCTTC
>TRBJ2-7|TRBD1|.|TRBV5-1
CASSSVDRVGYEQYF
TGCGCCAGCAGCTCGGTTGACAGGGTGGGGTACGAGCAGTACTTC
>TRBJ1-6|TRBD1|.|TRBV13
CASSQRPGQLNSPLHF
TGTGCCAGCAGCCAAAGACCGGGACAGCTTAATTCACCCCTCCACTTT
>TRBJ1-2|TRBD1|.|TRBV5-1
CASSSRGQGKYGYTF
TGCGCCAGCAGCTCCAGGGGACAGGGGAAATATGGCTACACCTTC
>TRBJ2-2|TRBD1|.|TRBV2
CASKGQGGTGELFF
TGTGCCAGCAAGGGACAGGGCGGCACCGGGGAGCTGTTTTTT
>TRBJ1-2|TRBD1|.|TRBV7-9
CASSLGTTGGPNYGYTF
TGTGCCAGCAGCTTAGGGACAACAGGGGGCCCTAACTATGGCTACACCTTC
>TRBJ1-2|TRBD1|few|TRBV20-1
CSAWDSGYTF
TGCAGTGCTTGGGACAGTGGCTACACCTTC
>TRBJ1-1|.|.|TRBV12-3/TRBV12-4
CASSPRGGAEAFF
TGTGCCAGCAGCCCTCGGGGAGGAGCCGAAGCTTTCTTT
>TRBJ1-4|TRBD1|.|TRBV3-1/TRBV3-2
CASRMTGGEEKLFF
TGTGCCAGCAGAATGACAGGGGGCGAGGAAAAACTGTTTTTT
>TRBJ1-1|.|.|TRBV2
CASRRASGAFF
TGTGCCAGCAGGCGGGCCTCCGGGGCTTTCTTT
>TRBJ2-1|.|.|TRBV13
CASSLEATADSYNEQFF
TGTGCCAGCAGCTTAGAAGCCACCGCCGATTCTTACAATGAGCAGTTCTTC
>TRBJ2-3|TRBD1|.|TRBV5-1
CASSFGRGPDTQYF
TGCGCCAGCAGCTTCGGCAGGGGGCCAGATACGCAGTATTTT
>TRBJ1-1|TRBD1|.|TRBV5-5
CASSLLTGLNTEAFF
TGTGCCAGCAGCTTGTTGACAGGGTTGAACACTGAAGCTTTCTTT
>TRBJ2-5|TRBD1|.|TRBV2
CASKGQPQETQYF
TGTGCCAGCAAGGGACAGCCTCAAGAGACCCAGTACTTC
>TRBJ2-2|.|.|TRBV28
CASSPNKWGDTGELFF
TGTGCCAGCAGCCCCAATAAGTGGGGGGACACCGGGGAGCTGTTTTTT
>TRBJ1-2|.|.|TRBV2
CASSRDTINYGYTF
TGTGCCAGCAGTCGGGACACGATCAACTATGGCTACACCTTC
>TRBJ1-6|.|.|TRBV5-1
CASTLQGDNSPLHF
TGCGCCAGCACCCTTCAAGGAGATAATTCACCCCTCCACTTT
>TRBJ1-1|TRBD1|.|TRBV10-3
CAISEERGRGTEAFF
TGTGCCATCAGTGAGGAGAGGGGGCGAGGAACTGAAGCTTTCTTT
>TRBJ1-4|TRBD1|.|TRBV5-1
CASSFPGGDGGELFF
TGCGCCAGCAGCTTCCCAGGGGGAGACGGTGGGGAACTGTTTTTT
>TRBJ1-6|TRBD1|.|TRBV5-1
CASRQRDRDNSPLHF
TGCGCCAGCAGGCAAAGGGACAGAGATAATTCACCCCTCCACTTT
>TRBJ1-4|.|few|TRBV27
CASSFVGQNEKLFF
TGTGCCAGCAGTTTCGTCGGACAGAACGAAAAACTGTTTTTT